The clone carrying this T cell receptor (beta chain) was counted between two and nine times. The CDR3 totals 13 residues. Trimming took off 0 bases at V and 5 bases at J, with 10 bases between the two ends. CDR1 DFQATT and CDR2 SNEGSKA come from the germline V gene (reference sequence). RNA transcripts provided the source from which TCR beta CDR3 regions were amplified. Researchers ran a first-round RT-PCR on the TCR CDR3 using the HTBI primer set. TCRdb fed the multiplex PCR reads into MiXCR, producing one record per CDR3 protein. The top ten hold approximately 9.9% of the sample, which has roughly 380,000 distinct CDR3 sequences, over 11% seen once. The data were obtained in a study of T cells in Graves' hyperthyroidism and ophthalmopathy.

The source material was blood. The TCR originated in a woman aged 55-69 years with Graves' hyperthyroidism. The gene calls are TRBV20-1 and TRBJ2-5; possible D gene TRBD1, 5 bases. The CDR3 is CSARETVGETQYF. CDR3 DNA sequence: TGCAGTGCTAGAGAGACAGTGGGGGAGACCCAGTACTTC.